The TCR beta chain described here comes from a study of T cells in Graves' hyperthyroidism and ophthalmopathy. Patients were excluded because of uncontrolled infection, other autoimmune disease, pregnancy or lactation. V lost 5 bases, J lost 9 bases, and 16 bases lay in between. The CDR3 contains 13 residues. Germline V gene sequence: CDR1 SGHTA, CDR2 FQGTGA. In its sample, this clonotype was seen many times. Regions amplified from RNA transcripts were the TCR beta CDR3 regions. The HTBI set primed first-round TCR CDR3 RT-PCR. One entry per CDR3 protein, called by TCRdb with MiXCR from the multiplex PCR reads. Of hundreds of thousands of distinct CDR3 sequences listed, approximately 15% are singletons.

The chain uses TRBV7-3 and TRBJ1-1, with D perhaps TRBD1 (5 bases). This receptor was taken from a woman younger than 45 with Graves' hyperthyroidism that later progressed to Graves' ophthalmopathy. Input material: blood. Here the CDR3 DNA reads TGTGCCAGCAGCCCAGGGAATATGGGGAAAGCTTTCTTT. The encoded protein is CASSPGNMGKAFF.